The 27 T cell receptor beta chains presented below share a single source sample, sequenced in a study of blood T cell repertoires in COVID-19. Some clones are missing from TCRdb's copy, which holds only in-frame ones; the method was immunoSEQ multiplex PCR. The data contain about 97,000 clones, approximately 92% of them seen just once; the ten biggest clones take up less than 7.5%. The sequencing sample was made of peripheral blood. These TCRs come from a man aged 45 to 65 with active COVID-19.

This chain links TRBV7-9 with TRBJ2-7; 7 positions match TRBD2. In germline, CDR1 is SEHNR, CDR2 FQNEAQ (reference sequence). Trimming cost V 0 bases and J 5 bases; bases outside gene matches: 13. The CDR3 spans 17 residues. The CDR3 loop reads CASSLALELGRVHEQYF. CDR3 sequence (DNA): TGTGCCAGCAGCTTAGCGCTTGAGCTGGGGAGGGTCCACGAGCAGTACTTC.

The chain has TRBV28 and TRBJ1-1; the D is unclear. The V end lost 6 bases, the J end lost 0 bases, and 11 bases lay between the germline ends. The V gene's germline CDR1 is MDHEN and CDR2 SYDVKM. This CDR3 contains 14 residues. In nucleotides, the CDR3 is TGTGCCAGCAGCCGCCACGGGGTGAACACTGAAGCTTTCTTT. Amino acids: CASSRHGVNTEAFF.

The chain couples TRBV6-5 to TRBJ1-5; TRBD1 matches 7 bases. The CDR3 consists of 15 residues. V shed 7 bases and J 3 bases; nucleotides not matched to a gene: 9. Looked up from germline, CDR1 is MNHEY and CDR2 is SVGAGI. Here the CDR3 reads CASTRDRISNQPQHF. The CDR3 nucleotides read TGTGCCAGCACCCGGGACAGAATTTCCAATCAGCCCCAGCATTTT.

CDR3: CASSTDRRTEAFF. The DNA of the CDR3 is TGTGCCAGCAGCACGGACAGGAGGACTGAAGCTTTCTTT. This chain connects TRBV7-3 to TRBJ1-1; TRBD1 matches 7 bases. Germline loops: CDR1 SGHTA, CDR2 FQGTGA. This CDR3 contains 13 residues. The V and J ends lost 5 bases and 5 bases, in that order; junction bases with no gene match: 5.

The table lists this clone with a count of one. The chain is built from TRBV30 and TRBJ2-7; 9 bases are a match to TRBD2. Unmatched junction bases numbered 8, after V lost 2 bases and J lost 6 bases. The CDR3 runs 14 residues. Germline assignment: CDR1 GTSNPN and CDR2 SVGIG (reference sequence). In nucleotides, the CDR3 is TGTGCCTGGAGTTGGGGACTAGCTCTTTCCGAGCAGTACTTC. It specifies CAWSWGLALSEQYF.

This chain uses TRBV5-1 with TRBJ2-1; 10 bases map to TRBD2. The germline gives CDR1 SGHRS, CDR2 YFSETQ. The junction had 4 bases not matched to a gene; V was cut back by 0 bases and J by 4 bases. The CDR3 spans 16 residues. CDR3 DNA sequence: TGCGCCAGCAGCTTGGGGTCGACTAGCGGGTACAATGAGCAGTTCTTC. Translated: CASSLGSTSGYNEQFF.

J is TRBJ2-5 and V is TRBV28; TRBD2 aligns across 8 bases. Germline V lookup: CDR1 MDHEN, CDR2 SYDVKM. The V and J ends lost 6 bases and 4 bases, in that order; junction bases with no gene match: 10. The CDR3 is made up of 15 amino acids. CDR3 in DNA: TGTGCCAGCAGCCCCGCCGGGGGGGCGCGAGAGACCCAGTACTTC. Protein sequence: CASSPAGGARETQYF.

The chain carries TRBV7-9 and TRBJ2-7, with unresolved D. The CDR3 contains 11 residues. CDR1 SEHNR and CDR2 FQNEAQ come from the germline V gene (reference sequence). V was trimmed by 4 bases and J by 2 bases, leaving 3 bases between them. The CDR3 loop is CASSSAYEQYF. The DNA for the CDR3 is TGTGCCAGCAGCTCGGCCTACGAGCAGTACTTC.

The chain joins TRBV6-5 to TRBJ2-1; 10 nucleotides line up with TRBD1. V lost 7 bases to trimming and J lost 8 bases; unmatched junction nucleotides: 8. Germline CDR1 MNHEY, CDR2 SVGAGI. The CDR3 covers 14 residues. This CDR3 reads CASNRQGASDEQFF. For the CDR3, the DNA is TGTGCCAGCAACCGACAGGGGGCTAGTGATGAGCAGTTCTTC.

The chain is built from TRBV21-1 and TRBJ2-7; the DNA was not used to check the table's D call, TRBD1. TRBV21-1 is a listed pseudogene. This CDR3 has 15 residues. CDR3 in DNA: TGTGCCAGCAACAAGTCTCGACAGGGAAGGGGGCGACCGGGCGTC. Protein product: CASNKSRQGRGRPGV.

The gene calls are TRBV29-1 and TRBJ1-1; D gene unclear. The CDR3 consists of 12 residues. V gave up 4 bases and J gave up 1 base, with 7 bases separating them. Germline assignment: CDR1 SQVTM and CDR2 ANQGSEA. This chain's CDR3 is CSVGPGNTEAFF. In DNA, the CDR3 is TGCAGCGTTGGCCCGGGGAACACTGAAGCTTTCTTT.

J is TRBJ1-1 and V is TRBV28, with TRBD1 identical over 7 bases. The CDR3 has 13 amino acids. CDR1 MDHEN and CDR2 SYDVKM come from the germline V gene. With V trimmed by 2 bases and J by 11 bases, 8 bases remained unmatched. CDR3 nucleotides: TGTGCCAGCAGTTTAGGGACAGACAGGAGGGCTTTCTTT. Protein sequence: CASSLGTDRRAFF.

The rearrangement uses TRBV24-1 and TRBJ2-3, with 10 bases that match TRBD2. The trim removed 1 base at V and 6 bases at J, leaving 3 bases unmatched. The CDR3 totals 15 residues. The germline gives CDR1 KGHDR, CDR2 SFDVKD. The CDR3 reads CATSDLAGGADTQYF. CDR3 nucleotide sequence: TGTGCCACCAGTGATTTAGCGGGGGGGGCGGATACGCAGTATTTT.

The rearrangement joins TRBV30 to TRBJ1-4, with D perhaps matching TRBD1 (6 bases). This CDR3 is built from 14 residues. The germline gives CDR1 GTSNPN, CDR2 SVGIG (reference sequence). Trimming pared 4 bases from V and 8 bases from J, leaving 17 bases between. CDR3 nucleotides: TGTGCCTGGACCCTACAGGGACCGACCGAAAAACTGTTTTTT. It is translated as CAWTLQGPTEKLFF.

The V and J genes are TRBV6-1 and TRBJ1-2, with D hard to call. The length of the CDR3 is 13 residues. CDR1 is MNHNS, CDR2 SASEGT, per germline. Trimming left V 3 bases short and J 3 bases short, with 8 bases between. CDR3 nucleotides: TGTGCCAGCAGTGAGAACAGAGACTATGGCTACACCTTC. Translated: CASSENRDYGYTF.

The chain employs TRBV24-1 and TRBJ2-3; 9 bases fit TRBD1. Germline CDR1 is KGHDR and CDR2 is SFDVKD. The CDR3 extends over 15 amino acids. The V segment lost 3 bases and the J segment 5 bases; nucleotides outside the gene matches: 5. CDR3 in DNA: TGTGCCACCAGTGATAGGGACAGGGTTGTAGATACGCAGTATTTT. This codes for CATSDRDRVVDTQYF.

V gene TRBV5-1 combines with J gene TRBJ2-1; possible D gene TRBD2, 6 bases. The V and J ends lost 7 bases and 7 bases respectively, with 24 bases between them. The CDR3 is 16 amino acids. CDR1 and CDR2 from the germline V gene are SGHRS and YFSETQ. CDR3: CASGEVNSGNKNEQFF. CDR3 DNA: TGCGCCAGCGGCGAGGTCAATAGCGGCAATAAAAATGAGCAGTTCTTC.

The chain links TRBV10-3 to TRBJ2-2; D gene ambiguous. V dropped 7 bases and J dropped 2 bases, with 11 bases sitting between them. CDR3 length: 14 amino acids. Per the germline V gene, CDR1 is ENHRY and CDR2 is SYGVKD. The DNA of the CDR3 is TGTGCCATCAATCAACAGTATAACACCGGGGAGCTGTTTTTT. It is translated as CAINQQYNTGELFF.

The chain's CDR3 is CASSLENPAANTGELFF. The CDR3 DNA is TGTGCCAGTAGTCTCGAGAACCCTGCCGCGAACACCGGGGAGCTGTTTTTT. This chain links TRBV19 with TRBJ2-2; D ambiguous. V gave up 5 bases and J gave up 0 bases, with 16 bases separating them. CDR1 and CDR2 (germline): LNHDA, SQIVND (reference sequence). This CDR3 comprises 17 residues.

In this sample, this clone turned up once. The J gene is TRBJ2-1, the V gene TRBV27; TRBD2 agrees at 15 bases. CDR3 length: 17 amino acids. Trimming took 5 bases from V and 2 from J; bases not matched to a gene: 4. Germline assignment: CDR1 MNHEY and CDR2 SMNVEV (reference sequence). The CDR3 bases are TGTGCCAGCAGTCTCGGACTAGCGGGAGGGCCCTACAATGAGCAGTTCTTC. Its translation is CASSLGLAGGPYNEQFF.

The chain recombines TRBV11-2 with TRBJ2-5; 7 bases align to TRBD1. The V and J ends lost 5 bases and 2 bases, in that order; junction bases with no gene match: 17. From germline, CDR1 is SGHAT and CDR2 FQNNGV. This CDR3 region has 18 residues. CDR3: CASSTLTGRPYPQETQYF. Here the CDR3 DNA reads TGTGCCAGCAGCACCCTGACAGGGCGACCTTATCCTCAAGAGACCCAGTACTTC. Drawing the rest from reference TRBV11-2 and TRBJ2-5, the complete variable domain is EAGVAQSPRYKIIEKRQSVAFWCNPISGHATLYWYQQILGQGPKLLIQFQNNGVVDDSQLPKDRFSAERLKGVDSTLKIQPAKLEDSAVYLCASSTLTGRPYPQETQYFGPGTRLLVL.

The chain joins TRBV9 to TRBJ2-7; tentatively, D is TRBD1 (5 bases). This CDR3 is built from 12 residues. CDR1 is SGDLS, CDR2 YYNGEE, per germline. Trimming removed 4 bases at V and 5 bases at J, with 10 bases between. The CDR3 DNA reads TGTGCCAGCAGCCCGACAGAGAACGAGCAGTACTTC. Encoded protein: CASSPTENEQYF.

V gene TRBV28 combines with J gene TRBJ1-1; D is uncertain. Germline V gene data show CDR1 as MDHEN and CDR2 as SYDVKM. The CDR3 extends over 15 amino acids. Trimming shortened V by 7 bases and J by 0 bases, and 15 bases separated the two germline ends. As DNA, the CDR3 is TGTGCCAGCACTTTGTCAGGTTTTATGAACACTGAAGCTTTCTTT. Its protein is CASTLSGFMNTEAFF.

The CDR3 coding sequence is TGTGCCACCGGGGACAACTTAGCCCCCCCAGATACGCAGTATTTT. Translation: CATGDNLAPPDTQYF. The chain recombines TRBV24-1 with TRBJ2-3; possibly TRBD1 for D (6 bases). This CDR3 is built from 15 residues. Germline CDR1 and CDR2: KGHDR and SFDVKD. V lost 9 bases, J lost 4 bases, and 19 bases lay in between.

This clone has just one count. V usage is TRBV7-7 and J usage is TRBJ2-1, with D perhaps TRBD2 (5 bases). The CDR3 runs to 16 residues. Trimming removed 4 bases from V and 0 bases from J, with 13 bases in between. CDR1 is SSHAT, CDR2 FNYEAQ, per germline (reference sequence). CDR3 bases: TGTGCCAGCAGCTCTCTCAGCGGTAGCTCCTACAATGAGCAGTTCTTC. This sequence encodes CASSSLSGSSYNEQFF.

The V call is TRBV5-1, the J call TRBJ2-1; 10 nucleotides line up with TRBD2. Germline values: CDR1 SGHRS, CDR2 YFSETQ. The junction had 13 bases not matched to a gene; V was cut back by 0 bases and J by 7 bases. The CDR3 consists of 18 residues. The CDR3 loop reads CASSLVGPSGSQVNEQFF. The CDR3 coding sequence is TGCGCCAGCAGCTTGGTCGGGCCTAGCGGGAGTCAGGTTAATGAGCAGTTCTTC.

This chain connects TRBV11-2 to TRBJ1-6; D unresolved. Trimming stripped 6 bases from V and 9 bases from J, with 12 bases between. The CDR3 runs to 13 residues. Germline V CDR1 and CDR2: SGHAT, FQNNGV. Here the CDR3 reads CASSKRSSSPLHF. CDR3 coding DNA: TGTGCCAGCAGTAAGCGGTCTAGTTCACCCCTCCACTTT. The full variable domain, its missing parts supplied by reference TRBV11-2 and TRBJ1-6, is EAGVAQSPRYKIIEKRQSVAFWCNPISGHATLYWYQQILGQGPKLLIQFQNNGVVDDSQLPKDRFSAERLKGVDSTLKIQPAKLEDSAVYLCASSKRSSSPLHFGNGTRLTVT.